The 22 T cell receptor beta chains below come from one sample, sequenced in a study of T cells after yellow fever vaccination. TCRdb reprocessed the 5' RACE reads via MiXCR and lists one record per CDR3 protein. The sample carries fewer than 85,000 distinct CDR3 sequences, approximately 8% recorded once. Sequenced material: CD8+ T cells sorted from PBMCs, taken on the day of the yellow fever booster vaccination. The receptor source for this set is a young man who received the YFV17D yellow fever vaccine.

The gene calls are TRBV4-3 and TRBJ2-7; D unclear. V lost 1 base, J lost 7 bases, and 20 bases lay in between. Germline CDR1 is LGHNA and CDR2 is YSLEER. This CDR3 is 16 amino acids long. The CDR3 DNA is TGCGCCAGCAGCCAAGGGGTTGCAGGAGTAATGAATGAGCAGTACTTC. Encoded protein: CASSQGVAGVMNEQYF.

This clonotype has more than one count but fewer than ten. The V call is TRBV13, the J call TRBJ1-1, with D perhaps TRBD1 (6 bases). Trimming took off 5 bases at V and 8 bases at J, with 15 bases between the two ends. The CDR3 spans 13 residues. In germline, CDR1 is PRHDT, CDR2 FYEKMQ (reference sequence). CDR3 DNA sequence: TGTGCCAGCAGCCCCCCTGACAGGCTCGAAGCTTTCTTT. This codes for CASSPPDRLEAFF.

The chain employs TRBV7-9 and TRBJ2-7; D is possibly TRBD1 or TRBD2 (5 bases each). V dropped 5 bases and J dropped 6 bases, with 17 bases sitting between them. CDR1 is SEHNR, CDR2 FQNEAQ, per germline (reference sequence). This CDR3 contains 14 residues. Written as DNA, the CDR3 is TGTGCCAGCAGCCTTTACTCAACGGGGCTCGAGCAGTACTTC. Translating gives CASSLYSTGLEQYF. Supplemented by reference TRBV7-9 and TRBJ2-7, the full variable domain reads DTGVSQNPRHKITKRGQNVTFRCDPISEHNRLYWYRQTLGQGPEFLTYFQNEAQLEKSRLLSDRFSAERPKGSFSTLEIQRTEQGDSAMYLCASSLYSTGLEQYFGPGTRLTVT.

This clonotype has only a few counts. The gene calls are TRBV9 and TRBJ2-1, with D unresolved. Germline values: CDR1 SGDLS, CDR2 YYNGEE. Trimming stripped 0 bases from V and 5 bases from J, with 9 bases between. The CDR3 contains 14 residues. The CDR3 region is CASSVGDSNNEQFF. The CDR3 bases are TGTGCCAGCAGCGTAGGTGACTCAAACAATGAGCAGTTCTTC.

This clonotype was seen a few times. J is TRBJ2-5 and V is TRBV7-9; 10 bases agree with TRBD2. V was pared by 5 bases and J by 3 bases, with 6 bases of the junction left unmatched. CDR1 SEHNR and CDR2 FQNEAQ come from the germline V gene (reference sequence). The CDR3 runs 15 residues. CDR3 amino acids: CASSTPLAGEETQYF. CDR3 sequence (DNA): TGTGCCAGCAGCACCCCGCTAGCGGGAGAAGAGACCCAGTACTTC.

Comments on this clonotype: The CDR3 end shows no conserved phenylalanine or tryptophan, and so a read error is likely. This chain connects TRBV5-6 to TRBJ2-3; no clear D. Germline lookup yields CDR1 SGHDT and CDR2 YYEEEE. The CDR3 is made up of 14 amino acids. CDR3 DNA sequence: TGTGCCAGCAGTTTGGAGAGCTGGGCAGATACGCAGTATTTA. This codes for CASSLESWADTQYL.

The chain uses TRBV20-1 and TRBJ2-2; unclear D gene. The germline gives CDR1 DFQATT, CDR2 SNEGSKA (reference sequence). The length of the CDR3 is 13 residues. The V and J ends lost 0 bases and 4 bases respectively, with 6 bases between them. Here the CDR3 reads CSARDGPTGELFF. DNA for the CDR3: TGCAGTGCTAGAGATGGCCCCACCGGGGAGCTGTTTTTT.

This clonotype has a handful of counts. The chain combines TRBV9 with TRBJ2-1; 12 bases match TRBD2. V trimming: 0 bases; J trimming: 9 bases; junction bases outside the gene matches: 7. The CDR3 sequence is 16 residues long. Germline-derived CDR1 and CDR2 are SGDLS and YYNGEE. The CDR3 nucleotides read TGTGCCAGCAGCGTAGAAGTCTCTAGCGGGAGGGTTGAGCAGTTCTTC. Its translation is CASSVEVSSGRVEQFF.

There are a few counts of this clonotype. The rearrangement links TRBV6-1 to TRBJ2-1, with a weak D call TRBD1 (5 bases). Between the trimmed V and J ends, which lost 6 bases and 0 bases, there was a span of 9 bases. This CDR3 is 14 amino acids long. Germline CDR1 reads MNHNS; CDR2 reads SASEGT. The CDR3 region has the DNA TGTGCCAGCAGATCAGGGTTCTCCTACAATGAGCAGTTCTTC. Its translation: CASRSGFSYNEQFF.

This clonotype has ten or more counts. This chain joins TRBV4-1 and TRBJ2-2, with 10 positions matching TRBD2. The CDR3 spans 18 residues. Unmatched junction bases numbered 9, after V lost 1 base and J lost 4 bases. Looked up from germline, CDR1 is MGHRA and CDR2 is YSYEKL. CDR3 residues: CASSQGITSGTFTGELFF. CDR3 sequence (DNA): TGCGCCAGCAGCCAAGGAATCACTAGCGGGACGTTCACCGGGGAGCTGTTTTTT.

The sample holds many counts of this clonotype. The genes are TRBV5-1 and TRBJ2-5, with a weak D call TRBD1 (6 bases). Germline CDR1 reads SGHRS; CDR2 reads YFSETQ. This CDR3 is 14 amino acids long. Trimming took off 3 bases at V and 0 bases at J, with 9 bases between the two ends. The CDR3 bases are TGCGCCAGCAGCTCCTGGACAGACCAAGAGACCCAGTACTTC. Protein product: CASSSWTDQETQYF. Together with reference TRBV5-1 and TRBJ2-5, the CDR3 gives the full variable domain: KAGVTQTPRYLIKTRGQQVTLSCSPISGHRSVSWYQQTPGQGLQFLFEYFSETQRNKGNFPGRFSGRQFSNSRSEMNVSTLELGDSALYLCASSSWTDQETQYFGPGTRLLVL.

The V gene is TRBV29-1, the J gene TRBJ2-1, with TRBD2 identical over 9 bases. Germline-derived CDR1 and CDR2 are SQVTM and ANQGSEA. The J segment lost 9 bases and the V segment lost 6 bases, leaving 18 bases of the junction unmatched. This CDR3 spans 16 amino acids. Here the CDR3 reads CSVTSAGGPRGSEQFF. For the CDR3, the DNA is TGCAGCGTGACCTCGGCGGGGGGGCCGAGGGGCAGTGAGCAGTTCTTC.

Only one count was recorded for this clonotype. This chain joins TRBV28 and TRBJ2-7; TRBD2 matches at 13 bases. CDR3 length: 16 amino acids. CDR1 and CDR2 (germline): MDHEN, SYDVKM. Trimming cost V 3 bases and J 5 bases; bases outside gene matches: 7. DNA of the CDR3: TGTGCCAGCAGTTTTTCGGGACTAGCGGGATCCCACGAGCAGTACTTC. Protein product: CASSFSGLAGSHEQYF.

This chain joins TRBV20-1 and TRBJ2-7; tentatively, D is TRBD2 (6 bases). Germline V gene lookup returns CDR1 DFQATT and CDR2 SNEGSKA (reference sequence). The germline V and J ends were trimmed by 6 bases and 2 bases, with 23 bases remaining between them. The CDR3 is made up of 16 amino acids. The CDR3 nucleotides read TGCAGTGCAACTCATAGCGAGCGGGCAAACACCTACGAGCAGTACTTC. It yields the protein CSATHSERANTYEQYF.

This clonotype was detected only a few times. This chain links TRBV12-3 or TRBV12-4 with TRBJ2-3; D gene unclear. The CDR3 runs 13 residues. V was trimmed by 7 bases and J by 2 bases, leaving 10 bases between them. CDR3 amino acids: CASTPTVTDTQYF. CDR3 DNA: TGTGCCAGCACCCCTACTGTCACAGATACGCAGTATTTT.

This clonotype was seen repeatedly, ten times or more. The chain combines TRBV6-5 with TRBJ2-5, with D possibly matching TRBD2 (6 bases). Germline V CDR1 and CDR2: MNHEY, SVGAGI. The V end was cut by 3 bases, the J end by 7 bases, with 15 bases between. The CDR3 extends over 14 amino acids. CDR3 residues: CASSYETRAGTQYF. As DNA, the CDR3 is TGTGCCAGCAGTTATGAGACTAGAGCAGGGACCCAGTACTTC.

The chain combines TRBV7-3 with TRBJ2-4, with 14 bases that match TRBD2. The CDR3 consists of 18 residues. Germline-derived CDR1 and CDR2 are SGHTA and FQGTGA. Unmatched junction bases numbered 7, after V lost 3 bases and J lost 3 bases. The DNA of the CDR3 is TGTGCCAGCAGCTTGGGGACTAGCGGGAGCTTCGGCAAAAACATTCAGTACTTC. Protein: CASSLGTSGSFGKNIQYF.

The chain employs TRBV6-5 and TRBJ1-1; D remains unclear. The CDR3 sequence is 13 residues long. Germline V gene sequence: CDR1 MNHEY, CDR2 SVGAGI. Trimming left V 7 bases short and J 7 bases short, with 16 bases between. CDR3 amino acids: CASMRHLTGEAFF. In nucleotides, the CDR3 is TGTGCCAGCATGCGGCACCTAACCGGTGAAGCTTTCTTT.

This clonotype was counted ten times or more. The CDR3 loop reads CSARARFPDRNTEAFF. For the CDR3, the DNA is TGCAGTGCTAGAGCCCGATTTCCCGACAGGAACACTGAAGCTTTCTTT. The chain carries TRBV20-1 and TRBJ1-1; tentative D call: TRBD1 (5 bases). Trimming stripped 1 base from V and 1 base from J, with 16 bases between. Germline CDR1 DFQATT, CDR2 SNEGSKA (reference sequence). The CDR3 is made up of 16 amino acids.

V and J are TRBV12-3 or TRBV12-4 and TRBJ1-1; D is possibly TRBD1 (5 bases). V shed 6 bases and J shed 0 bases, with 11 bases lying between them. This CDR3 is built from 14 residues. The CDR3 here is CASSWTLMNTEAFF. The CDR3 region has the DNA TGTGCCAGCAGCTGGACACTTATGAACACTGAAGCTTTCTTT.

This chain uses TRBV7-8 with TRBJ2-1; D perhaps matches TRBD2 (5 bases). Germline values: CDR1 SGHVS, CDR2 FQNEAQ. Between the trimmed V and J ends, which lost 5 bases and 0 bases, there was a span of 17 bases. This CDR3 comprises 17 residues. CDR3 residues: CASSTTDWDNSYNEQFF. The CDR3 coding sequence is TGTGCCAGCAGCACCACGGACTGGGATAACTCCTACAATGAGCAGTTCTTC.

This clonotype was seen more than once but under ten times. The chain recombines TRBV4-1 with TRBJ2-1; TRBD2 matches 10 bases. The V segment lost 0 bases and the J segment 12 bases; nucleotides outside the gene matches: 8. The V gene's germline CDR1 is MGHRA and CDR2 YSYEKL. CDR3 size: 15 residues. The CDR3 sequence: CASSQDRSGRGGQFF. The CDR3 DNA reads as TGCGCCAGCAGCCAAGATAGGAGCGGGAGGGGGGGGCAGTTCTTC.